What follows are 3 T cell receptor beta chains derived from one specimen sequenced in a study of CD8+ T cells in alopecia areata. Treatment of the sample: oral pan-JAK inhibitor, 5-10 mg twice daily. Isolated RNA was reverse transcribed into cDNA used as the sequencing template. Some clones are missing from TCRdb's copy, which holds only in-frame ones; the method was immunoSEQ multiplex PCR. The top ten hold just under 0.5% of the sample, which has 200,000 to 250,000 clones, 30% to 40% seen once. The sequencing used CD4+ T cells sorted from blood, collected around week 31, from a patient treated with tofacitinib. All receptors derive from a human donor with alopecia areata.

This rearrangement joins TRBV5-1 to TRBJ1-1; D not resolved. V was trimmed by 3 bases and J by 0 bases, leaving 6 bases between them. Germline lookup yields CDR1 SGHRS and CDR2 YFSETQ. The CDR3 contains 13 residues. The CDR3 is CASSYAMNTEAFF. Here the CDR3 DNA reads TGCGCCAGCAGCTACGCTATGAACACTGAAGCTTTCTTT.

V and J are TRBV5-1 and TRBJ2-1; D perhaps matches TRBD1 (5 bases). Trimming shortened V by 4 bases and J by 6 bases, and 14 bases separated the two germline ends. This CDR3 has 14 amino acids. CDR1 is SGHRS and CDR2 is YFSETQ in the germline V gene. The CDR3 nucleotides read TGCGCCAGCAGCCAGCGTGGGGCCAGCAATGAGCAGTTCTTC. Translating it yields CASSQRGASNEQFF.

This clone was found a few times. The V and J genes are TRBV14 and TRBJ2-2; unclear D gene. The CDR3 covers 14 residues. The V and J ends lost 2 bases and 4 bases respectively, with 8 bases between them. Germline CDR1 SGHDN, CDR2 FVKESK. As DNA, the CDR3 is TGTGCCAGCAGCCAAACAGATCGCACCGGGGAGCTGTTTTTT. Its protein product is CASSQTDRTGELFF.